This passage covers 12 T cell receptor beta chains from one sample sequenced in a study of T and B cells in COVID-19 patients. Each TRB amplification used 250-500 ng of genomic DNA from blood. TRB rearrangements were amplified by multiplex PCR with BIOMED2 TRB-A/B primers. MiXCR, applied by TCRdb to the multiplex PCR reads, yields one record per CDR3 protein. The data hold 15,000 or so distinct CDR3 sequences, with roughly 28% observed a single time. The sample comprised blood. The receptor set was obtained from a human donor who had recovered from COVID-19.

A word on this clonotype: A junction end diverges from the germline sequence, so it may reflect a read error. CDR3 coding DNA: TGTGCCAGCAGCAAACACATGAACACTGAAACTTTCTTT. Its protein is CASSKHMNTETFF. J is TRBJ1-1 and V is TRBV12-3 or TRBV12-4; D uncertain. This CDR3 spans 13 amino acids.

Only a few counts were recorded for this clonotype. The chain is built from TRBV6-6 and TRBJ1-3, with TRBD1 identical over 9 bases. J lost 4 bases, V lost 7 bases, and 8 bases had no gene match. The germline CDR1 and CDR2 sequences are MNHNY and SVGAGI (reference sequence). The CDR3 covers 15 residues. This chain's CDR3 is CASTPAGTGGNTIYF. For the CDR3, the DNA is TGTGCCAGCACCCCGGCGGGGACAGGGGGAAACACCATATATTTT.

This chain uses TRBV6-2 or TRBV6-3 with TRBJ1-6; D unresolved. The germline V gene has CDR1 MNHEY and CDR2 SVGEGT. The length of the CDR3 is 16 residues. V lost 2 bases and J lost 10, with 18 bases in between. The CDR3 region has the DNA TGTGCCAGCAGTTACAGGAATGAGGGTAGGCGGTCACCCCTCCACTTT. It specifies CASSYRNEGRRSPLHF.

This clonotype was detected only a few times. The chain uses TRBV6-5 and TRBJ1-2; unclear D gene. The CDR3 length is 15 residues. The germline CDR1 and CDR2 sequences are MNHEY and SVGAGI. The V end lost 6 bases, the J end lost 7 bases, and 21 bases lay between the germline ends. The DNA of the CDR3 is TGTGCCAGCAGCCCCCTGGGAGCCCAGGTACCTGGCTACACCTTC. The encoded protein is CASSPLGAQVPGYTF.

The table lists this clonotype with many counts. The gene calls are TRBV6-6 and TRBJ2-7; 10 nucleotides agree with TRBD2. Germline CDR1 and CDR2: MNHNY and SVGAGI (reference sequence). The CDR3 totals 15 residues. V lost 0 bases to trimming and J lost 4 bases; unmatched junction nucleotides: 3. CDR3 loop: CASSYSTSGDYEQYF. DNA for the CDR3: TGTGCCAGCAGTTACTCTACTAGCGGGGATTACGAGCAGTACTTC.

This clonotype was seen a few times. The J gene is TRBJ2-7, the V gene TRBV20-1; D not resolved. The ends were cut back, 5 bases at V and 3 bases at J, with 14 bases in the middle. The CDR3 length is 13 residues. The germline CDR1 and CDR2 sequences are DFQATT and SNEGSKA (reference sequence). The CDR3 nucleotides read TGCAGTGCTTACCCGGAGAACCACTACGAGCAGTACTTC. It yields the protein CSAYPENHYEQYF.

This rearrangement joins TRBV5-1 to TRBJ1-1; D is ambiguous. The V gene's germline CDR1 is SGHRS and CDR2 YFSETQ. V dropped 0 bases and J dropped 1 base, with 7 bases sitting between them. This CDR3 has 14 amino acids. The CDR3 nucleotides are TGCGCCAGCAGCTTGGCCAGTCCGAACACTGAAGCTTTCTTT. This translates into CASSLASPNTEAFF.

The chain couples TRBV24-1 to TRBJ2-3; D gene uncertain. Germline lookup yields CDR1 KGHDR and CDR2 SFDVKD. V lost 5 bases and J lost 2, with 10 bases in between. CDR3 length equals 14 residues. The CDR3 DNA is TGTGCCACCAGTGGTCTAGGGTCCACAGATACGCAGTATTTT. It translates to CATSGLGSTDTQYF.

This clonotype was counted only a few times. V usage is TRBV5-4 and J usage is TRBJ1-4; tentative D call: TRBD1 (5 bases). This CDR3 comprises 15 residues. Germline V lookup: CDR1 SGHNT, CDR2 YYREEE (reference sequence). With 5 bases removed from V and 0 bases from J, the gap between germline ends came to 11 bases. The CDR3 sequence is CASRRGQATNEKLFF. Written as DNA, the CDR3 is TGTGCCAGCAGACGAGGACAAGCAACTAATGAAAAACTGTTTTTT.

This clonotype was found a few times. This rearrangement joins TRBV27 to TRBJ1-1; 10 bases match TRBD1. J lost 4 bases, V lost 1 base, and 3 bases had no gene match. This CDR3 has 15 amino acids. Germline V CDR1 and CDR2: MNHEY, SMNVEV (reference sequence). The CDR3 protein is CASSLWGQGTTEAFF. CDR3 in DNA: TGTGCCAGCAGTTTATGGGGACAGGGGACCACTGAAGCTTTCTTT.

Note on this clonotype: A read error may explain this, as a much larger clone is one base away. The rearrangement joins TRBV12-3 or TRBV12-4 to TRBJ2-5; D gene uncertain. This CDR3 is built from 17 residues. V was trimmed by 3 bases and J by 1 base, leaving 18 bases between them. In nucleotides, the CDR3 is TGTGCCAGCAGTTTTTATGGTAACCCCGTGACCCAAGAGACCCAGTACTTC. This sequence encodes CASSFYGNPVTQETQYF.

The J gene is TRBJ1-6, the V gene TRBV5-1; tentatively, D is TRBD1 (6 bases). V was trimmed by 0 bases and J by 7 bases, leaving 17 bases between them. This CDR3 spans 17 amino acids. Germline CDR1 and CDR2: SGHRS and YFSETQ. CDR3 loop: CASSLGSPGQTNSPLHF. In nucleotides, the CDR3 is TGCGCCAGCAGCTTGGGATCCCCGGGACAAACCAATTCACCCCTCCACTTT.